This entry describes one TCR beta chain. This sample stems from a study of blood T cell repertoires in COVID-19. Study in general: Sites across the United States, Italy and Spain contributed samples from acute and convalescent COVID-19. PBMCs, B-cell-depleted T cells, or T cells provided the cDNA or gDNA that made up the material.

As processed by the authors: How many nucleated cells were present was estimated from reference gene primer amplification. Clones were sequenced by immunoSEQ multiplex PCR, and TCRdb holds only the in-frame ones, with some missing. Clonal size and the V and J genes are those of that table, whereas D and trimming came from the DNA. The repertoire consists of about 190,000 clones, with around nine tenths occurring once and the leading ten covering about 6.7%. V shed 5 bases, J shed 2 bases, and the junction held 4 bases outside the gene matches. Germline V gene lookup returns CDR1 SNHLY and CDR2 FYNNEI. The CDR3 runs 15 residues.

The TCR comes from a man aged 40-55 years with acute or convalescent COVID-19. The sample consisted of peripheral blood. This chain connects TRBV2 to TRBJ1-4; 8 bases are a match to TRBD1. CDR3 coding DNA: TGTGCCAGCAGTTTCCAGGGGGCGACTAATGAAAAACTGTTTTTT. This encodes CASSFQGATNEKLFF.